The 24 T cell receptor beta chains below come from one sample, sequenced in a study of shared clonotypes between healthy human individuals. This table comes from immunoSEQ multiplex PCR, and its TCRdb copy is limited to in-frame clones, with some not included. The sample has around 1.9 million clones; just under 95% are singletons. Terminally differentiated effector memory CD45RA+ cells were left out of the naive CD8 fraction, which was CD45RO-negative and positively selected for CCR7. Sequenced: naive CD8+ T cells from PBMCs. Every receptor here comes from a man in his late teens or twenties in good health. Some clones in this sample may be carry-over from other donors' samples.

The V and J genes are TRBV5-1 and TRBJ2-1; D is possibly TRBD1 or TRBD2 (5 bases each). Between the trimmed V and J ends, which lost 2 bases and 9 bases, there was a span of 9 bases. This CDR3 region has 12 residues. CDR1 SGHRS and CDR2 YFSETQ come from the germline V gene. As DNA, the CDR3 is TGCGCCAGCAGCTTTTACGGGACTGAGCAGTTCTTC. Residues: CASSFYGTEQFF. Full variable domain (outside the CDR3, taken from reference TRBV5-1 and TRBJ2-1): KAGVTQTPRYLIKTRGQQVTLSCSPISGHRSVSWYQQTPGQGLQFLFEYFSETQRNKGNFPGRFSGRQFSNSRSEMNVSTLELGDSALYLCASSFYGTEQFFGPGTRLTVL.

The chain has TRBV27 and TRBJ2-5; D is unresolved. The V end was cut by 5 bases, the J end by 5 bases, with 12 bases between. The CDR3 sequence is 13 residues long. Per germline, CDR1 MNHEY and CDR2 SMNVEV (reference sequence). The CDR3 reads CASSGRWAETQYF. The CDR3 DNA sequence: TGTGCCAGCAGTGGCCGCTGGGCCGAGACCCAGTACTTC.

The chain combines TRBV2 with TRBJ2-2; D unresolved. Germline loops: CDR1 SNHLY, CDR2 FYNNEI. V was cut by 3 bases and J by 6 bases, with 14 bases left in between. This CDR3 spans 15 amino acids. CDR3 in amino acids: CASSETIHRAGELFF. The CDR3 coding sequence is TGTGCCAGCAGTGAGACGATACACCGGGCCGGGGAGCTGTTTTTT.

The V and J genes are TRBV5-1 and TRBJ2-7; D may match TRBD1 or TRBD2 (5 bases each). The CDR3 sequence is 16 residues long. V was pared by 0 bases and J by 1 base, with 14 bases between. CDR1 and CDR2 from the germline V gene are SGHRS and YFSETQ. The CDR3 DNA follows: TGCGCCAGCAGCTTGGGGTGGGGACGGATATCCTACGAGCAGTACTTC. This encodes CASSLGWGRISYEQYF.

The CDR3 bases are TGTGCCAGCAGTGTTGACAGGTTGAACACTGAAGCTTTCTTT. It codes for CASSVDRLNTEAFF. V is TRBV28 and J is TRBJ1-1; maybe TRBD1 (6 bases). The CDR3 length is 14 residues. Germline V gives CDR1 MDHEN, CDR2 SYDVKM. V was clipped by 5 bases and J by 0 bases, with 10 bases between them. The full variable domain, its missing parts supplied by reference TRBV28 and TRBJ1-1, is DVKVTQSSRYLVKRTGEKVFLECVQDMDHENMFWYRQDPGLGLRLIYFSYDVKMKEKGDIPEGYSVSREKKERFSLILESASTNQTSMYLCASSVDRLNTEAFFGQGTRLTVV.

The genes are TRBV19 and TRBJ1-4; D not certain. Germline V gene data show CDR1 as LNHDA and CDR2 as SQIVND (reference sequence). V was cut by 9 bases and J by 11 bases, with 10 bases left in between. The CDR3 runs 10 residues. As DNA, the CDR3 is TGTGCCAGCAAGGAAGAGAAACTGTTTTTT. Translated, it gives CASKEEKLFF.

This chain links TRBV25-1 with TRBJ1-3; tentatively, D is TRBD1 (6 bases). This CDR3 spans 13 amino acids. V dropped 5 bases and J dropped 4 bases, with 9 bases sitting between them. Germline V gene data show CDR1 as MGHDK and CDR2 as SYGVNS. The CDR3 DNA sequence: TGTGCCAGCAGTACAGGGAGGGGAAACACCATATATTTT. This translates into CASSTGRGNTIYF. Using reference TRBV25-1 and TRBJ1-3 for the parts outside the CDR3, the full variable domain is EADIYQTPRYLVIGTGKKITLECSQTMGHDKMYWYQQDPGMELHLIHYSYGVNSTEKGDLSSESTVSRIRTEHFPLTLESARPSHTSQYLCASSTGRGNTIYFGEGSWLTVV.

The chain is built from TRBV15 and TRBJ2-7; 8 bases map to TRBD1. The CDR3 contains 12 residues. Germline-derived CDR1 and CDR2 are LNHNV and YYDKDF (reference sequence). After removal of 0 bases from V and 13 bases from J, the junction contained 5 bases not matched to a gene. CDR3 sequence (DNA): TGTGCCACCAGCAGAGAGGGACAGGAACTTTACTTC. Translation gives CATSREGQELYF.

This clone showed up just a few times. The chain employs TRBV29-1 and TRBJ1-2; D gene uncertain. Trimming took 3 bases from V and 7 from J, leaving 12 bases between them. CDR1 and CDR2 (germline): SQVTM, ANQGSEA. This CDR3 region has 12 residues. CDR3 loop: CSVDPSWGGYTF. In DNA form, the CDR3 reads TGCAGCGTTGACCCAAGTTGGGGTGGCTACACCTTC.

This clone has more than one count but fewer than ten. The chain has TRBV2 and TRBJ2-7; D might be TRBD1 or TRBD2, each matching 5 bases. V lost 6 bases, J lost 5 bases, and 20 bases lay in between. Germline V gene lookup returns CDR1 SNHLY and CDR2 FYNNEI. CDR3 length: 15 residues. The CDR3 spells CASRDTGTDQDEQYF. CDR3 in DNA: TGTGCCAGCAGGGATACCGGGACGGACCAGGACGAGCAGTACTTC.

The CDR3 here is CASSKGTSGTYEQYF. The CDR3 nucleotides read TGTGCCAGCAGCAAAGGGACTAGCGGGACCTACGAGCAGTACTTC. The rearrangement joins TRBV9 to TRBJ2-7; 13 bases align to TRBD2. V was clipped by 4 bases and J by 2 bases; unmatched bases: 3. Germline-derived CDR1 and CDR2 are SGDLS and YYNGEE. The CDR3 covers 15 residues.

This sequence joins TRBV10-3 and TRBJ1-2, with D hard to call. Between the trimmed V and J ends, which lost 3 bases and 4 bases, there was a span of 15 bases. The CDR3 is 15 residues long. The germline CDR1 and CDR2 sequences are ENHRY and SYGVKD. The CDR3 DNA reads TGTGCCATCAGTGAATTGACCAGGTCCTCCTATGGCTACACCTTC. This encodes CAISELTRSSYGYTF.

The chain recombines TRBV30 with TRBJ2-3; TRBD2 matches at 7 bases. Trimming took 3 bases from V and 2 from J; bases not matched to a gene: 17. Germline assignment: CDR1 GTSNPN and CDR2 SVGIG (reference sequence). The CDR3 length is 18 residues. CDR3 bases: TGTGCCTGGAGCGGACTAGGAAGCTACCTGGGGTCCACAGATACGCAGTATTTT. As protein: CAWSGLGSYLGSTDTQYF.

This sequence joins TRBV11-2 and TRBJ2-5; D possibly corresponds to TRBD2 (6 bases). The V gene lost 1 base and the J gene lost 2 bases, with 14 bases spanning the gap. The germline CDR1 and CDR2 sequences are SGHAT and FQNNGV. This CDR3 region has 16 residues. For the CDR3, the DNA is TGTGCCAGCAGCTTAGGGGGGTCTAGCGCACAAGAGACCCAGTACTTC. The encoded protein is CASSLGGSSAQETQYF.

CDR3 in amino acids: CASSQVGKQMYTDTQYF. CDR3 coding DNA: TGCGCCAGCAGCCAAGTGGGTAAGCAGATGTACACAGATACGCAGTATTTT. This chain connects TRBV4-1 to TRBJ2-3; D gene uncertain. Trimming pared 1 base from V and 2 bases from J, leaving 16 bases between. The germline V gene has CDR1 MGHRA and CDR2 YSYEKL. The CDR3 consists of 17 residues.

The chain recombines TRBV27 with TRBJ2-5; a possible D gene is TRBD2 (6 bases). Germline CDR1 MNHEY, CDR2 SMNVEV (reference sequence). Trimming shortened V by 1 base and J by 7 bases, and 10 bases separated the two germline ends. This CDR3 is built from 13 residues. Here the CDR3 reads CASSLWRAGTQYF. The DNA for the CDR3 is TGTGCCAGCAGTTTATGGAGGGCAGGGACCCAGTACTTC.

The genes are TRBV6-5 and TRBJ1-1; D gene unclear. Germline CDR1 and CDR2: MNHEY and SVGAGI. The CDR3 is 14 amino acids. V shed 2 bases and J shed 3 bases, with 10 bases lying between them. CDR3 in DNA: TGTGCCAGCAGTTACGGAACGAGGGACACTGAAGCTTTCTTT. Protein sequence: CASSYGTRDTEAFF.

This sequence joins TRBV19 and TRBJ1-2; D unclear. Germline CDR1 and CDR2: LNHDA and SQIVND (reference sequence). The CDR3 extends over 13 amino acids. The V gene lost 5 bases and the J gene lost 0 bases, with 7 bases spanning the gap. The CDR3 DNA reads as TGTGCCAGTAGTCCCCAGGCTAACTATGGCTACACCTTC. Translating gives CASSPQANYGYTF.

This clone was detected only a few times. This rearrangement joins TRBV9 to TRBJ1-1, with D possibly being TRBD1 (6 bases). Germline assignment: CDR1 SGDLS and CDR2 YYNGEE. This CDR3 spans 14 amino acids. The V gene lost 4 bases and the J gene lost 5 bases, with 15 bases spanning the gap. In DNA, the CDR3 is TGTGCCAGCAGCCCGGGGGGGCTCAAAACTGAAGCTTTCTTT. Translating gives CASSPGGLKTEAFF. Filled out from reference TRBV9 and TRBJ1-1, the complete variable domain reads DSGVTQTPKHLITATGQRVTLRCSPRSGDLSVYWYQQSLDQGLQFLIQYYNGEERAKGNILERFSAQQFPDLHSELNLSSLELGDSALYFCASSPGGLKTEAFFGQGTRLTVV.

The chain recombines TRBV10-3 with TRBJ1-1; no clear D. The CDR3 length is 15 residues. Germline CDR1 and CDR2: ENHRY and SYGVKD. V lost 0 bases and J 1 base, leaving 9 bases between the germline ends. This chain's CDR3 is CAISESPPQNTEAFF. The CDR3 DNA reads as TGTGCCATCAGTGAGTCGCCCCCGCAGAACACTGAAGCTTTCTTT.

The gene calls are TRBV5-1 and TRBJ2-7; 9 bases align to TRBD2. This CDR3 has 15 amino acids. CDR1 is SGHRS and CDR2 is YFSETQ in the germline V gene. J was trimmed by 1 base and V by 1 base; bases with no gene match: 3. The CDR3 loop is CASSLWLAGSYEQYF. The CDR3 nucleotides read TGCGCCAGCAGCTTGTGGCTAGCGGGATCCTACGAGCAGTACTTC.

The J gene is TRBJ2-2, the V gene TRBV29-1; D not certain. This CDR3 spans 15 amino acids. V lost 1 base and J 1 base, leaving 10 bases between the germline ends. CDR1 SQVTM and CDR2 ANQGSEA come from the germline V gene. This CDR3 is CSVEVWGRNTGELFF. The CDR3 DNA is TGCAGCGTTGAAGTCTGGGGAAGGAACACCGGGGAGCTGTTTTTT.

The rearrangement links TRBV7-2 to TRBJ2-2, with 7 bases identical to TRBD1. After removal of 3 bases from V and 10 bases from J, the junction contained 11 bases not matched to a gene. CDR1 and CDR2 from the germline V gene are SGHTA and FQGNSA. This CDR3 comprises 15 residues. CDR3 residues: CASSFRDSRDEELFF. The CDR3 bases are TGTGCCAGCAGCTTTAGGGACAGCCGGGATGAGGAGCTGTTTTTT.

This clone has only one observation. The rearrangement links TRBV5-1 to TRBJ2-7; D gene uncertain. The V gene's germline CDR1 is SGHRS and CDR2 YFSETQ. CDR3 length: 12 residues. The V end lost 4 bases, the J end lost 6 bases, and 11 bases lay between the germline ends. CDR3 coding DNA: TGCGCCAGCAGCATCCTAGGCGTCGAGCAGTACTTC. Protein: CASSILGVEQYF.